The 2 T cell receptor beta chains presented below share a single source sample, sequenced in a study of shared clonotypes between healthy human individuals. Here immunoSEQ multiplex PCR was the method, and the copy in TCRdb shows in-frame clones only, minus some. There are approximately 2.4 million clones in the sample; around 95% occur only once, and about 0.13% lies in the top ten. The sequenced material came from naive CD4+ T cells sorted from blood. Specified subset: CD45RA+ positively selected. The receptors here all came from a man aged 18 to 30 in good health.

This chain uses TRBV7-9 with TRBJ2-5; maybe TRBD1 (6 bases). V dropped 3 bases and J dropped 1 base, with 12 bases sitting between them. Germline CDR1 is SEHNR and CDR2 is FQNEAQ (reference sequence). CDR3 size: 15 residues. CDR3 loop: CASSFLQGTQETQYF. The CDR3 DNA reads as TGTGCCAGCAGCTTCTTACAGGGAACCCAAGAGACCCAGTACTTC.

The V and J genes are TRBV5-1 and TRBJ1-4, with D perhaps TRBD1 (6 bases). Per germline, CDR1 SGHRS and CDR2 YFSETQ. This CDR3 region has 15 residues. Trimming took 1 base from V and 2 from J, leaving 9 bases between them. As DNA, the CDR3 is TGCGCCAGCAGCTTGCAAGGGGGTACTAATGAAAAACTGTTTTTT. This translates into CASSLQGGTNEKLFF. The entire variable domain, with the rest obtained from reference TRBV5-1 and TRBJ1-4, is as follows: KAGVTQTPRYLIKTRGQQVTLSCSPISGHRSVSWYQQTPGQGLQFLFEYFSETQRNKGNFPGRFSGRQFSNSRSEMNVSTLELGDSALYLCASSLQGGTNEKLFFGSGTQLSVL.